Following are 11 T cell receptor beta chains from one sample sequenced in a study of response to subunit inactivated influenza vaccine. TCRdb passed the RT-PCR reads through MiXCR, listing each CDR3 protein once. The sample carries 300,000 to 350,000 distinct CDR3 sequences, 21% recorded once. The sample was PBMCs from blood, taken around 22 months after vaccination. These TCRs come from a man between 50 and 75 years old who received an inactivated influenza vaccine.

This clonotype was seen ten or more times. The CDR3 region has the DNA TGTGCCAGCAGCTTAGAACCCAGGGCGGGCTATGGCTACACCTTC. This codes for CASSLEPRAGYGYTF. The chain uses TRBV7-2 and TRBJ1-2, with D possibly matching TRBD1 (5 bases). The CDR3 runs 15 residues. Between the trimmed V and J ends, which lost 1 base and 4 bases, there was a span of 13 bases. CDR1 SGHTA and CDR2 FQGNSA come from the germline V gene.

This chain's CDR3 is CASSPGTGGRGYTF. CDR3 nucleotides: TGTGCCAGCAGCCCGGGGACAGGGGGCCGGGGCTACACCTTC. This sequence joins TRBV7-2 and TRBJ1-2; 12 nucleotides agree with TRBD1. J was trimmed by 8 bases and V by 5 bases; bases with no gene match: 6. The germline V gene encodes CDR1 SGHTA and CDR2 FQGNSA. There are 14 residues in the CDR3.

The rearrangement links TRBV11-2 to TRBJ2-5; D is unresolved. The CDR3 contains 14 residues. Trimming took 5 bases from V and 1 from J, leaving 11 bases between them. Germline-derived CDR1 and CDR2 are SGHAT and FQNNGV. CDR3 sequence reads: CASSGRRSQETQYF. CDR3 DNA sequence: TGTGCCAGCAGCGGCAGACGATCCCAAGAGACCCAGTACTTC.

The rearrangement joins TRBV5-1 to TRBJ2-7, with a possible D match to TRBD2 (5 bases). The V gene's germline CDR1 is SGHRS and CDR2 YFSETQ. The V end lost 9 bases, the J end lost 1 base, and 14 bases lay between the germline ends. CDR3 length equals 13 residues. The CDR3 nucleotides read TGCGCCACCCCCTCGCGGACTTCCTACGAGCAGTACTTC. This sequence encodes CATPSRTSYEQYF.

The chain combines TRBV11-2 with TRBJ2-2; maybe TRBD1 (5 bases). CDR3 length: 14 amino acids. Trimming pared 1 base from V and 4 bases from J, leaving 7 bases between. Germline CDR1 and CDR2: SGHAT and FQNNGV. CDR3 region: CASSLGQRTGELFF. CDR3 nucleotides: TGTGCCAGCAGCTTAGGACAGCGCACCGGGGAGCTGTTTTTT. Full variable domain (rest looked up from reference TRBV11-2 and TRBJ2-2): EAGVAQSPRYKIIEKRQSVAFWCNPISGHATLYWYQQILGQGPKLLIQFQNNGVVDDSQLPKDRFSAERLKGVDSTLKIQPAKLEDSAVYLCASSLGQRTGELFFGEGSRLTVL.

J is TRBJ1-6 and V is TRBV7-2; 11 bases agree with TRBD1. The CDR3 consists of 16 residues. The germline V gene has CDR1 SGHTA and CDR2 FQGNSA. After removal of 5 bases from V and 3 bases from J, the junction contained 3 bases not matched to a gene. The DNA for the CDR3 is TGTGCCAGCAGCGGGGGGACAGGGGGCTATAATTCACCCCTCCACTTT. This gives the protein CASSGGTGGYNSPLHF.

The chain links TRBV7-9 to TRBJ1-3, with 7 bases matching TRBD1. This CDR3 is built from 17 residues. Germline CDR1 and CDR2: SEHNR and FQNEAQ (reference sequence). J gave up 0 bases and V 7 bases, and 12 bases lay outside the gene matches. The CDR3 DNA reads TGTGCCAGCAACCTAGGACAGGAGCGGATCTCTGGAAACACCATATATTTT. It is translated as CASNLGQERISGNTIYF.

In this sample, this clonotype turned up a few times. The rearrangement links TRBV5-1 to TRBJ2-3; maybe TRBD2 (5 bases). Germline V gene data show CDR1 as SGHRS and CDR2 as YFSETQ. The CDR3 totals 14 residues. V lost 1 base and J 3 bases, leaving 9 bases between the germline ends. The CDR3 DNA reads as TGCGCCAGCAGCTTGCAACTAGGTACAGATACGCAGTATTTT. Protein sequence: CASSLQLGTDTQYF. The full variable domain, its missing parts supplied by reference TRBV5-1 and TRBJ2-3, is KAGVTQTPRYLIKTRGQQVTLSCSPISGHRSVSWYQQTPGQGLQFLFEYFSETQRNKGNFPGRFSGRQFSNSRSEMNVSTLELGDSALYLCASSLQLGTDTQYFGPGTRLTVL.

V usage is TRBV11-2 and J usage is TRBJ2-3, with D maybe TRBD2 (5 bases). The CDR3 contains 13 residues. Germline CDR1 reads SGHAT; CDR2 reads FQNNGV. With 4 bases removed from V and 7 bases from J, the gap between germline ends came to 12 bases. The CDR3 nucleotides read TGTGCCAGCAGCTCTATTCGCGGGCATACGCAGTATTTT. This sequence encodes CASSSIRGHTQYF.

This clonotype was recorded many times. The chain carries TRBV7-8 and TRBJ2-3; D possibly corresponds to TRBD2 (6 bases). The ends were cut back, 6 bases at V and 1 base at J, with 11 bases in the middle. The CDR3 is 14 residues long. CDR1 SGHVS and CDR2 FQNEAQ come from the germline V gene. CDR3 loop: CASRGGRGTDTQYF. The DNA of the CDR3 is TGTGCCAGCAGGGGAGGACGGGGCACAGATACGCAGTATTTT.

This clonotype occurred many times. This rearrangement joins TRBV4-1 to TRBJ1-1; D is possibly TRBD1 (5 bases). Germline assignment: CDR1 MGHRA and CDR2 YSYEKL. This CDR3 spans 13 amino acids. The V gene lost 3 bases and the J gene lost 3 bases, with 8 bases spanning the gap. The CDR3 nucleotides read TGCGCCAGCAGCCACAAAGGGGACACTGAAGCTTTCTTT. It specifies CASSHKGDTEAFF.